The 31 T cell receptor beta chains reported below all come from one sample, sequenced in a study of T-cell reconstitution after alpha-beta-depleted transplantation in children. Unique molecular identifiers were used to barcode this TCRbeta library. TCRdb ran MiXCR on the PCR reads and lists one entry per CDR3 protein. Of approximately 350,000 distinct CDR3 sequences in the sample, 10% to 15% were seen once. Specimen: PBMCs, collected from the stem cell graft. These receptors came from a human donor who donated a stem cell graft to a child with Fanconi anemia.

This clonotype was recorded many times. CDR3 nucleotide sequence: TGTGCCAGCTCACCCCGACTGGGACAGAACTATGGCTACACCTTC. Residues: CASSPRLGQNYGYTF. The V and J genes are TRBV18 and TRBJ1-2; 7 bases are a match to TRBD1. Germline trimming cut 3 bases from V and 2 bases from J; bases unmatched to any gene: 6. The CDR3 covers 15 residues. The germline V gene encodes CDR1 KGHSH and CDR2 LQKENI.

This clonotype was counted only a few times. The chain is built from TRBV7-9 and TRBJ2-7; TRBD1 matches at 8 bases. CDR1 SEHNR and CDR2 FQNEAQ come from the germline V gene (reference sequence). Trimming took 4 bases from V and 7 from J; bases not matched to a gene: 9. CDR3 size: 14 residues. CDR3 loop: CASSSTGVNVEQYF. The CDR3 DNA sequence: TGTGCCAGCAGCTCGACAGGGGTCAATGTGGAGCAGTACTTC.

This clonotype appeared many times. This chain links TRBV3-1 with TRBJ1-4, with no clear D. V was pared by 0 bases and J by 7 bases, with 15 bases between. Germline V gene sequence: CDR1 LGHDT, CDR2 YNNKEL (reference sequence). CDR3 length: 16 residues. The CDR3 loop reads CASSQDSSAGSEKLFF. CDR3 bases: TGTGCCAGCAGCCAAGATTCAAGCGCCGGTAGTGAAAAACTGTTTTTT.

This clonotype has at least ten counts. This rearrangement joins TRBV12-3 or TRBV12-4 to TRBJ1-1; 7 bases match TRBD1. Germline trimming cut 6 bases from V and 0 bases from J; bases unmatched to any gene: 4. The CDR3 is made up of 14 amino acids. CDR3 sequence reads: CASSPGTVNTEAFF. The CDR3 region has the DNA TGTGCCAGCAGCCCCGGGACAGTGAACACTGAAGCTTTCTTT.

There are a few counts of this clonotype. The genes are TRBV6-5 and TRBJ2-5; D possibly corresponds to TRBD1 (5 bases). The CDR3 is made up of 15 amino acids. CDR1 MNHEY and CDR2 SVGAGI come from the germline V gene. The germline V and J ends were trimmed by 4 bases and 4 bases, with 16 bases remaining between them. CDR3 region: CASSSRGLKRETQYF. DNA for the CDR3: TGTGCCAGCAGTTCTAGGGGCCTGAAGAGAGAGACCCAGTACTTC.

This clonotype was picked up a small number of times. The genes are TRBV10-1 and TRBJ2-7; a possible D gene is TRBD2 (6 bases). CDR1 and CDR2 from the germline V gene are WNHNN and SYGVQD (reference sequence). The germline V and J ends were trimmed by 4 bases and 7 bases, with 17 bases remaining between them. The length of the CDR3 is 14 residues. CDR3 residues: CASSASGWDREQYF. For the CDR3, the DNA is TGCGCCAGCAGTGCAAGCGGGTGGGATAGGGAGCAGTACTTC.

This clonotype was seen a few times. CDR3 nucleotide sequence: TGTGCCAGCAGTGAACTCTACGAGCAGTACTTC. The encoded protein is CASSELYEQYF. The J gene is TRBJ2-7, the V gene TRBV2; no firm D call. CDR3 size: 11 residues. CDR1 is SNHLY and CDR2 is FYNNEI in the germline V gene. V lost 2 bases and J 3 bases, leaving 2 bases between the germline ends. The variable domain in full, with the rest retrieved from reference TRBV2 and TRBJ2-7, is EPEVTQTPSHQVTQMGQEVILRCVPISNHLYFYWYRQILGQKVEFLVSFYNNEISEKSEIFDDQFSVERPDGSNFTLKIRSTKLEDSAMYFCASSELYEQYFGPGTRLTVT.

This chain connects TRBV18 to TRBJ2-7; perhaps TRBD2 as D (5 bases). V lost 4 bases and J lost 4, with 14 bases in between. Germline loops: CDR1 KGHSH, CDR2 LQKENI. This CDR3 has 14 amino acids. The CDR3 loop reads CASSQVGVSYEQYF. CDR3 nucleotide sequence: TGTGCCAGCTCACAAGTGGGAGTATCATACGAGCAGTACTTC.

There are a few counts of this clonotype. V and J are TRBV20-1 and TRBJ2-7, with D possibly called TRBD1 or TRBD2 (5 bases each). V was shortened by 4 bases and J by 3 bases, with 10 bases between the two germline ends. The length of the CDR3 is 12 residues. Germline V gene lookup returns CDR1 DFQATT and CDR2 SNEGSKA (reference sequence). The CDR3 region has the DNA TGCAGTGCTACCGGGGACGGCTACGAGCAGTACTTC. Translating it yields CSATGDGYEQYF.

This clonotype was counted only a few times. The chain recombines TRBV29-1 with TRBJ2-3; the D call may be TRBD1 or TRBD2 (6 bases each). Between the trimmed V and J ends, which lost 7 bases and 2 bases, there was a span of 16 bases. The CDR3 sequence is 14 residues long. From germline, CDR1 is SQVTM and CDR2 ANQGSEA. Written as DNA, the CDR3 is TGCAGCGCAACCGAGGGGGGTTTCACAGATACGCAGTATTTT. This encodes CSATEGGFTDTQYF.

At least ten counts were recorded for this clonotype. This chain joins TRBV6-5 and TRBJ2-4, with D perhaps matching TRBD2 (5 bases). The CDR3 has 13 amino acids. V lost 4 bases to trimming and J lost 9 bases, with 13 bases between them. Germline CDR1 reads MNHEY; CDR2 reads SVGAGI. The chain's CDR3 is CASSSSRGGIQYF. CDR3 in DNA: TGTGCCAGCAGTTCCTCCCGGGGTGGCATTCAGTACTTC.

V and J are TRBV12-3 or TRBV12-4 and TRBJ1-2; maybe TRBD1 (5 bases). The CDR3 totals 14 residues. The V gene lost 6 bases and the J gene lost 6 bases, with 17 bases spanning the gap. CDR3 bases: TGTGCCAGCAGGAGGAACGGGGACTATCATGGCTACACCTTC. Its protein is CASRRNGDYHGYTF.

This clonotype has a handful of counts. CDR3 sequence (DNA): TGTGCCAGCAGTTATACCGGGACAGGCGCGAACACCGGGGAGCTGTTTTTT. Translation: CASSYTGTGANTGELFF. This rearrangement joins TRBV6-5 to TRBJ2-2; the match to TRBD1 covers 8 bases. Trimming cost V 3 bases and J 0 bases; bases outside gene matches: 6. The CDR3 extends over 17 amino acids. CDR1 and CDR2 from the germline V gene are MNHEY and SVGAGI.

This clonotype was counted ten times or more. The rearrangement joins TRBV20-1 to TRBJ2-3; D assignment may be TRBD1 or TRBD2 (5 bases each). V was cut by 5 bases and J by 0 bases, with 12 bases left in between. The V gene's germline CDR1 is DFQATT and CDR2 SNEGSKA (reference sequence). This CDR3 comprises 14 residues. The CDR3 sequence: CSALRDESTDTQYF. The CDR3 DNA reads as TGCAGTGCTCTCCGGGACGAGAGCACAGATACGCAGTATTTT.

The V call is TRBV29-1, the J call TRBJ2-2; D not resolved. The germline V and J ends were trimmed by 7 bases and 6 bases, with 18 bases remaining between them. Per the germline V gene, CDR1 is SQVTM and CDR2 is ANQGSEA. The CDR3 loop spans 14 amino acids. CDR3: CSALLSNPPGELFF. CDR3 sequence (DNA): TGCAGCGCCCTACTTAGCAACCCCCCCGGGGAGCTGTTTTTT.

This clonotype showed up many times. The chain uses TRBV7-6 and TRBJ2-3; D gene ambiguous. CDR1 and CDR2 (germline): SGHVS, FNYEAQ. V dropped 1 base and J dropped 2 bases, with 10 bases sitting between them. CDR3 length: 15 residues. Here the CDR3 DNA reads TGTGCCAGCAGCTTAGGAAGTCAACCCACAGATACGCAGTATTTT. It codes for CASSLGSQPTDTQYF.

Ten or more counts support this clonotype. The V gene is TRBV5-1, the J gene TRBJ1-1, with D possibly being TRBD1 (5 bases). This CDR3 is built from 11 residues. With 3 bases removed from V and 7 bases from J, the gap between germline ends came to 7 bases. Per germline, CDR1 SGHRS and CDR2 YFSETQ. The CDR3 sequence: CASSYDSEAFF. CDR3 coding DNA: TGCGCCAGCAGCTACGACAGTGAAGCTTTCTTT.

This chain connects TRBV4-3 to TRBJ1-6; no definite D call. The CDR3 covers 14 residues. Germline CDR1 is LGHNA and CDR2 is YSLEER. V was clipped by 1 base and J by 9 bases, with 10 bases between them. CDR3 region: CASSQVLGTSPLHF. The CDR3 nucleotides read TGCGCCAGCAGCCAAGTTCTGGGAACTTCACCCCTCCACTTT.

This clonotype was seen more than once but under ten times. The chain combines TRBV6-1 with TRBJ2-2; 10 bases match TRBD2. This CDR3 comprises 15 residues. The germline V gene has CDR1 MNHNS and CDR2 SASEGT. V lost 10 bases to trimming and J lost 6 bases; unmatched junction nucleotides: 11. CDR3 sequence (DNA): TGTGCCACCCTGCCTCCCCTAGCGGGGGCCGGGGAGCTGTTTTTT. Translated: CATLPPLAGAGELFF.

This clonotype occurred a few times. This chain uses TRBV5-5 with TRBJ1-1; D gene unclear. This CDR3 is built from 15 residues. The ends were cut back, 4 bases at V and 0 bases at J, with 13 bases in the middle. CDR1 SGHKS and CDR2 YYEKEE come from the germline V gene (reference sequence). The CDR3 DNA sequence: TGTGCCAGCAGCCCAGTGGCGAAGATGAACACTGAAGCTTTCTTT. As protein: CASSPVAKMNTEAFF.

The chain carries TRBV6-5 and TRBJ2-1; D unresolved. Germline CDR1 and CDR2: MNHEY and SVGAGI. The CDR3 runs 12 residues. The V end lost 5 bases, the J end lost 10 bases, and 12 bases lay between the germline ends. The CDR3 DNA follows: TGTGCCAGCAGTGGCGAAGTTGGAGAGCAGTTCTTC. Protein: CASSGEVGEQFF.

This chain uses TRBV20-1 with TRBJ2-1; 10 bases line up with TRBD1. The CDR3 consists of 19 residues. The ends lost 3 bases at V and 1 base at J; junction bases unmatched: 15. Germline lookup yields CDR1 DFQATT and CDR2 SNEGSKA (reference sequence). CDR3 residues: CSASPNPGQGILSYNEQFF. The CDR3 coding sequence is TGCAGTGCTAGTCCGAATCCGGGACAGGGGATTTTGTCCTACAATGAGCAGTTCTTC.

Many counts were recorded for this clonotype. Written as DNA, the CDR3 is TGTGCCAGCAGCCAAGGGTTAGAAGGGTCACAAGAGACCCAGTACTTC. This sequence encodes CASSQGLEGSQETQYF. The rearrangement uses TRBV3-1 and TRBJ2-5; D remains unclear. CDR3 size: 16 residues. V was pared by 1 base and J by 2 bases, with 14 bases between. CDR1 is LGHDT and CDR2 is YNNKEL in the germline V gene (reference sequence).

The chain couples TRBV30 to TRBJ2-1, with D perhaps TRBD1 or TRBD2 (5 bases each). The CDR3 loop spans 14 amino acids. The germline V and J ends were trimmed by 1 base and 9 bases, with 16 bases remaining between them. Germline CDR1 is GTSNPN and CDR2 is SVGIG (reference sequence). For the CDR3, the DNA is TGTGCCTGGAGTGAGTCTACCCGTGGGGGTGAGCAGTTCTTC. Translated, it gives CAWSESTRGGEQFF.

In its sample, this clonotype is medium-sized (0.01 to 0.1%). An end of the junction does not agree with germline; a read error may underlie this. The chain is built from TRBV7-2 and TRBJ2-5; 7 bases match TRBD2. Germline loops: CDR1 SGHTA, CDR2 FQGNSA. The CDR3 runs 13 residues. The DNA for the CDR3 is TGCGCCAGCAGCTTGTCGGGGGGAGAGACCCAGTACTTC. It encodes CASSLSGGETQYF.

This clonotype showed up just a few times. This chain links TRBV27 with TRBJ1-1; the D gene is possibly TRBD1 (6 bases). V dropped 5 bases and J dropped 0 bases, with 22 bases sitting between them. The CDR3 runs 18 residues. Germline V gives CDR1 MNHEY, CDR2 SMNVEV (reference sequence). As DNA, the CDR3 is TGTGCCAGCAGTCGTTTCACCAATTGGCAGGGGATGAACACTGAAGCTTTCTTT. Translation: CASSRFTNWQGMNTEAFF.

This clonotype showed up just a few times. V gene TRBV5-1 combines with J gene TRBJ2-2; TRBD2 agrees at 9 bases. Trimming cost V 3 bases and J 1 base; bases outside gene matches: 1. CDR1 SGHRS and CDR2 YFSETQ come from the germline V gene. The CDR3 covers 15 residues. CDR3 region: CASSSLAGNTGELFF. DNA for the CDR3: TGCGCCAGCAGCTCACTAGCGGGGAACACCGGGGAGCTGTTTTTT.

This chain joins TRBV30 and TRBJ2-5; D not certain. V lost 1 base to trimming and J lost 5 bases, with 2 bases between them. The CDR3 length is 10 residues. The germline CDR1 and CDR2 sequences are GTSNPN and SVGIG (reference sequence). In DNA form, the CDR3 reads TGTGCCTGGAGTGAGGAGACCCAGTACTTC. It specifies CAWSEETQYF.

This clonotype was counted at least ten times. V usage is TRBV24-1 and J usage is TRBJ2-5, with D uncertain. CDR1 KGHDR and CDR2 SFDVKD come from the germline V gene. V was trimmed by 3 bases and J by 3 bases, leaving 10 bases between them. The CDR3 is made up of 14 amino acids. For the CDR3, the DNA is TGTGCCACCAGTGATCCTGACGGAGAAGAGACCCAGTACTTC. This sequence encodes CATSDPDGEETQYF.

The chain recombines TRBV7-9 with TRBJ2-6; the D gene is possibly TRBD1 (5 bases). The germline V and J ends were trimmed by 3 bases and 2 bases, with 8 bases remaining between them. The germline gives CDR1 SEHNR, CDR2 FQNEAQ (reference sequence). This CDR3 contains 15 residues. DNA of the CDR3: TGTGCCAGCAGCTTCAGGGTAACTGGGGCCAACGTCCTGACTTTC. Encoded protein: CASSFRVTGANVLTF.

The chain joins TRBV20-1 to TRBJ1-1; TRBD1 aligns across 8 bases. This CDR3 spans 13 amino acids. Germline lookup yields CDR1 DFQATT and CDR2 SNEGSKA (reference sequence). J was trimmed by 10 bases and V by 0 bases; bases with no gene match: 7. The CDR3 DNA reads TGCAGTGCTAGAGAGACAGGGGCTCTCGGAGCTTTCTTT. Translated: CSARETGALGAFF.